This T cell receptor beta chain was observed in a study of blood T cell repertoires in COVID-19. Study background: COVID-19 samples, acute and convalescent, were from the United States, Italy and Spain. Sources were T cells, B-cell-depleted T cells, or PBMCs; the material itself was cDNA or gDNA.

V lost 6 bases to trimming and J lost 2 bases, with 16 bases between them. Germline V gene data show CDR1 as MDHEN and CDR2 as SYDVKM. The CDR3 runs to 15 residues. In the authors' methods: By means of reference gene primer amplification, nucleated cell counts were estimated. Sequencing was performed with immunoSEQ multiplex PCR; in TCRdb, only in-frame clones are kept and a portion is missing. V and J calls and clone size follow that table, whereas D and trimming were derived from the DNA. The data contain 40,000 to 65,000 clones, 78% of them singletons. The chain uses TRBV28 and TRBJ1-2, with D perhaps matching TRBD1 (6 bases). The sequence was collected from a human donor with active or convalescent COVID-19. The donor label of this sample is uncertain. Sequenced input: peripheral blood. CDR3 loop: CASSPAGARNYGYTF. Here the CDR3 DNA reads TGTGCCAGCAGCCCGGCGGGGGCGAGAAACTATGGCTACACCTTC.